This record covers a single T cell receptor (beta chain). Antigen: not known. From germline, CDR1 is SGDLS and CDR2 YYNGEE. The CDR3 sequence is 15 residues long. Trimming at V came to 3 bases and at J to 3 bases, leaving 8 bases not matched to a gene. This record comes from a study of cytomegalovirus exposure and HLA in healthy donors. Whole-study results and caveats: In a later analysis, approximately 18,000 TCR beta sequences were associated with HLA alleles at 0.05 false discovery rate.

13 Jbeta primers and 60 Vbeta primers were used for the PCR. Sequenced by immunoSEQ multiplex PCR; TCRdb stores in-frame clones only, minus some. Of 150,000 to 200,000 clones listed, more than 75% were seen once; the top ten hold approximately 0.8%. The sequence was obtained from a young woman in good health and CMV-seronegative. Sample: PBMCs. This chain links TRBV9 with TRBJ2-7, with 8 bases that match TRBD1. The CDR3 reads CASSGPGQGGYEQYF. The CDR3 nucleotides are TGTGCCAGCAGCGGCCCTGGACAGGGAGGCTACGAGCAGTACTTC.